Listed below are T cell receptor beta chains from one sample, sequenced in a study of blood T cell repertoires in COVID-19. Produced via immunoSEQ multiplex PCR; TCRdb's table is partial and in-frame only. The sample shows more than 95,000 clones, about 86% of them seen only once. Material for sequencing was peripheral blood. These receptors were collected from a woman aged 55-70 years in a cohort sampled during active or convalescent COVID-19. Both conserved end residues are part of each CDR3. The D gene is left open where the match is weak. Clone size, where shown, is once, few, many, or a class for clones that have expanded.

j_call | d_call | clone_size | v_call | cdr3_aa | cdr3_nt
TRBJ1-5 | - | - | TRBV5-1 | CASSLDGDSNQPQHF | TGCGCCAGCAGCTTGGACGGGGATAGCAATCAGCCCCAGCATTTT
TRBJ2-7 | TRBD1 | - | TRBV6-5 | CASSYSRGQGYEQYF | TGTGCCAGCAGTTACTCCAGGGGGCAAGGGTACGAGCAGTACTTC
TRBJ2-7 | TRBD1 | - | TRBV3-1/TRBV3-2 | CASSQDAGGEQYF | TGTGCCAGCAGCCAAGATGCAGGGGGCGAGCAGTACTTC
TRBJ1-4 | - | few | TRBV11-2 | CASSFMGPANEKLFF | TGTGCCAGCAGCTTCATGGGGCCAGCTAATGAAAAACTGTTTTTT
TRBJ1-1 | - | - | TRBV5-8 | CASSFRGLNTEAFF | TGTGCCAGCAGCTTTCGGGGGTTGAACACTGAAGCTTTCTTT
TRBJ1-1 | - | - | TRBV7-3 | CASSLTNSNTEAFF | TGTGCCAGCAGCTTAACGAACAGTAACACTGAAGCTTTCTTT
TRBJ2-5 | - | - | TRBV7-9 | CASSLVTSQETQYF | TGTGCCAGCAGCTTGGTAACTAGTCAAGAGACCCAGTACTTC
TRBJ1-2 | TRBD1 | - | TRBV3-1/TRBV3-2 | CASSLRAGGYYGYTF | TGTGCCAGCAGCCTTAGGGCAGGGGGTTACTATGGCTACACCTTC
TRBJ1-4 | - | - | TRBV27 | CASSLVHRGEKLFF | TGTGCCAGCAGTTTGGTTCATAGGGGCGAAAAACTGTTTTTT
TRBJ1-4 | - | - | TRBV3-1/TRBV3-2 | CASSQAARVANEKLFF | TGTGCCAGCAGCCAGGCGGCGCGGGTAGCTAATGAAAAACTGTTTTTT
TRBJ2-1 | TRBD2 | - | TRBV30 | CAWELGEGSYNEQFF | TGTGCCTGGGAACTAGGGGAGGGGTCCTACAATGAGCAGTTCTTC
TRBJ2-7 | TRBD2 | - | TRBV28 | CASQRERYEQYF | TGTGCCAGCCAGCGGGAGAGATACGAGCAGTACTTC
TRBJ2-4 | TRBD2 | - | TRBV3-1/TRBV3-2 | CASSQPGGLGIQYF | TGTGCCAGCAGCCAACCGGGAGGGCTGGGCATTCAGTACTTC
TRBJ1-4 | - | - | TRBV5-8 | CASSRTGTNEKLFF | TGTGCCAGCAGCCGCACGGGAACTAATGAAAAACTGTTTTTT
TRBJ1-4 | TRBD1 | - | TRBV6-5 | CASRDRRGHEKLFF | TGTGCCAGCAGAGACCGCAGGGGGCATGAAAAACTGTTTTTT
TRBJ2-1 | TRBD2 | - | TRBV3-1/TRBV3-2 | CASSGPSLAGGYNEQFF | TGTGCCAGCAGCGGACCTAGCCTAGCGGGGGGGTACAATGAGCAGTTCTTC
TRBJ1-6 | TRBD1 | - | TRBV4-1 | CASSQDRTGLDSPLHF | TGCGCCAGCAGCCAAGATCGGACAGGGCTGGATTCACCCCTCCACTTT
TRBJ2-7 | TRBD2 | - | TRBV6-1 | CASSEAGTRIF | TGTGCCAGCAGTGAAGCCGGGACTAGAATTTTC
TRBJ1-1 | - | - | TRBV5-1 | CASSLRMGLDREAFF | TGCGCCAGCAGCTTGCGAATGGGGCTGGACCGGGAAGCTTTCTTT
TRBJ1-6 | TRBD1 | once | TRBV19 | CASSPRDRGPGWNNSPLHF | TGTGCCAGTAGTCCCCGGGACAGGGGGCCTGGTTGGAATAATTCACCCCTCCACTTT
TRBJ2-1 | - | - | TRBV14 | CASSHPRHSSYNEQFF | TGTGCCAGCAGCCACCCCAGACACAGCTCCTACAATGAGCAGTTCTTC
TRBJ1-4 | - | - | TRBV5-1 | CASSPSPGTSSEKLFF | TGCGCCAGCAGCCCATCCCCCGGGACATCTTCCGAAAAACTGTTTTTT
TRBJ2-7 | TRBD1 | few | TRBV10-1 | CASTGTVSWDEQYF | TGCGCCAGCACAGGGACAGTCTCATGGGACGAGCAGTACTTC
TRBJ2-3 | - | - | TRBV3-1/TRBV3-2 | CASRGTSAGTDTQYF | TGTGCCAGCAGGGGAACCTCCGCGGGAACAGATACGCAGTATTTT
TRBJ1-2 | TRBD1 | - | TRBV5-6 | CASSYSGGTYTF | TGTGCCAGCAGTTACTCAGGGGGAACCTACACCTTC
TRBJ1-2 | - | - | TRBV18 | CASSTGGGYGYTF | TGTGCCAGCTCTACCGGGGGAGGCTATGGCTACACCTTC
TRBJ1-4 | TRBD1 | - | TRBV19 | CASSQTGTNEKLFF | TGTGCCAGTAGTCAGACAGGGACTAATGAAAAACTGTTTTTT
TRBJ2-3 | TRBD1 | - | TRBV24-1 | CATIRQGLSSTDTQYF | TGTGCCACCATAAGACAGGGCTTATCAAGCACAGATACGCAGTATTTT
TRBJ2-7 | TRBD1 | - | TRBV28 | CASIDGQGGSGWWEQYF | TGTGCCAGCATCGACGGACAGGGAGGATCGGGTTGGTGGGAGCAGTACTTC